Each of the 23 T cell receptor beta chains below was sequenced from the same sample in a study of OX40 agonist ivuxolimab in advanced cancers. The repertoire was sequenced with immunoSEQ multiplex PCR; TCRdb's copy has only in-frame clones and lacks some. The table includes more than 12,000 clones, about 80% detected once. Sequenced material: CD4+ or CD8+ T cells sorted from blood, taken in a trial of the OX40 agonist ivuxolimab. These receptors all come from an adult with an advanced solid tumor such as melanoma, head and neck, liver or kidney cancer.

This rearrangement joins TRBV7-3 to TRBJ2-7, with 7 bases fitting TRBD1. Germline CDR1 SGHTA, CDR2 FQGTGA. This CDR3 comprises 15 residues. With 0 bases clipped from V and 2 bases from J, the junction kept 4 bases outside the gene matches. CDR3 sequence (DNA): TGTGCCAGCAGCTTAACGGGGGACAGAACCTACGAGCAGTACTTC. Protein sequence: CASSLTGDRTYEQYF.

The chain combines TRBV11-3 with TRBJ2-7; TRBD1 matches 8 bases. The CDR3 runs to 14 residues. The V gene's germline CDR1 is SGHNT and CDR2 YENEEA. The junction had 6 bases not matched to a gene; V was cut back by 4 bases and J by 4 bases. For the CDR3, the DNA is TGTGCCAGCAGCTCCCGACAGGGGCCATACGAGCAGTACTTC. Translated, it gives CASSSRQGPYEQYF.

By share, this clone counts as hyperexpanded (1% or more). This chain connects TRBV7-8 to TRBJ1-5; 7 bases are shared with TRBD1. The V gene end was trimmed by 5 bases and the J gene end by 7 bases; junction bases not matched to a gene: 8. The CDR3 length is 14 residues. Germline V gene lookup returns CDR1 SGHVS and CDR2 FQNEAQ. The CDR3 nucleotides read TGTGCCAGCAGCCCAGGGACAGCCCCGCAGCCCCAGCATTTT. It codes for CASSPGTAPQPQHF.

The rearrangement links TRBV19 to TRBJ2-7; D may be TRBD1 (5 bases). Germline loops: CDR1 LNHDA, CDR2 SQIVND (reference sequence). The V and J ends lost 8 bases and 1 base respectively, with 12 bases between them. CDR3 length equals 13 residues. CDR3 amino acids: CASAKTASYEQYF. The CDR3 DNA reads TGTGCCAGTGCGAAGACAGCGTCCTACGAGCAGTACTTC.

This chain links TRBV4-3 with TRBJ1-2; no firm D call. With 0 bases removed from V and 1 base from J, the gap between germline ends came to 9 bases. In germline, CDR1 is LGHNA, CDR2 YSLEER. The CDR3 is made up of 15 amino acids. The DNA for the CDR3 is TGCGCCAGCAGCCAAGACCCGACGGATAACTATGGCTACACCTTC. This codes for CASSQDPTDNYGYTF.

This clone was detected only a few times. The rearrangement joins TRBV7-3 to TRBJ2-3; 7 bases are a match to TRBD1. CDR3 length: 15 residues. The trim removed 4 bases at V and 1 base at J, leaving 5 bases unmatched. Germline CDR1 SGHTA, CDR2 FQGTGA. In DNA form, the CDR3 reads TGTGCCAGCAGCTCGACAGGGTTCGGCACAGATACGCAGTATTTT. This codes for CASSSTGFGTDTQYF.

The rearrangement links TRBV4-3 to TRBJ1-1; no clear D gene. The ends were cut back, 3 bases at V and 1 base at J, with 6 bases in the middle. The length of the CDR3 is 13 residues. Germline-derived CDR1 and CDR2 are LGHNA and YSLEER. This CDR3 is CASSHGWNTEAFF. The CDR3 nucleotides read TGCGCCAGCAGCCATGGGTGGAACACTGAAGCTTTCTTT.

In its sample, this clone was seen many times. The chain links TRBV19 to TRBJ1-1, with D unclear. V dropped 6 bases and J dropped 4 bases, with 15 bases sitting between them. Germline V gene lookup returns CDR1 LNHDA and CDR2 SQIVND (reference sequence). The CDR3 length is 14 residues. The CDR3 nucleotides are TGTGCCAGTAGGCCCGACCCGCCCAGCACTGAAGCTTTCTTT. Protein product: CASRPDPPSTEAFF.

The V gene is TRBV6-1, the J gene TRBJ1-1; no clear D. This CDR3 is 13 amino acids long. Deletions cut 2 bases from V and 8 bases from J, with 12 bases between. In germline, CDR1 is MNHNS, CDR2 SASEGT. This chain's CDR3 is CASSEMRAGEAFF. CDR3 DNA sequence: TGTGCCAGCAGTGAAATGAGGGCAGGAGAAGCTTTCTTT.

The rearrangement joins TRBV19 to TRBJ2-7, with D possibly called TRBD1 or TRBD2 (5 bases each). V was cut by 3 bases and J by 4 bases, with 16 bases left in between. The V gene's germline CDR1 is LNHDA and CDR2 SQIVND (reference sequence). The CDR3 consists of 15 residues. This chain's CDR3 is CASSISDSSGYEQYF. DNA for the CDR3: TGTGCCAGTAGTATCTCCGACAGCTCGGGATACGAGCAGTACTTC.

This clone was seen ten or more times. The chain is built from TRBV6-1 and TRBJ2-7; 7 nucleotides match TRBD1. The CDR3 contains 12 residues. Losses at the gene ends were 4 bases for V and 3 bases for J; bases not matched to a gene: 0. From germline, CDR1 is MNHNS and CDR2 SASEGT. The CDR3 loop reads CASSGDSYEQYF. CDR3 nucleotide sequence: TGTGCCAGCAGTGGGGACAGCTACGAGCAGTACTTC.

This clone came up a few times. The CDR3: CASSYGLSNQPQHF. The CDR3 nucleotides read TGTGCCAGCAGTTACGGGCTCAGCAATCAGCCCCAGCATTTT. The genes are TRBV6-6 and TRBJ1-5; D is undetermined. Trimming left V 2 bases short and J 1 base short, with 6 bases between. The V gene's germline CDR1 is MNHNY and CDR2 SVGAGI (reference sequence). The CDR3 is 14 amino acids.

In this sample, this clone turned up once. The chain uses TRBV7-2 and TRBJ1-1; D gene unclear. Germline lookup yields CDR1 SGHTA and CDR2 FQGNSA. The germline V and J ends were trimmed by 5 bases and 4 bases, with 11 bases remaining between them. The CDR3 loop spans 13 amino acids. The CDR3: CASSLALGTEAFF. The DNA for the CDR3 is TGTGCCAGCAGCCTGGCCCTGGGCACTGAAGCTTTCTTT.

This clone was counted once. The J gene is TRBJ2-1, the V gene TRBV25-1; a possible D gene is TRBD1 (6 bases). CDR3 size: 14 residues. The V end lost 5 bases, the J end lost 8 bases, and 16 bases lay between the germline ends. The germline V gene has CDR1 MGHDK and CDR2 SYGVNS. CDR3 region: CASSHGTPRDEQFF. Written as DNA, the CDR3 is TGTGCCAGCAGTCACGGGACACCGAGGGATGAGCAGTTCTTC.

The rearrangement uses TRBV5-4 and TRBJ2-2, with D perhaps matching TRBD2 (6 bases). V was trimmed by 5 bases and J by 5 bases, leaving 16 bases between them. The CDR3 consists of 15 residues. CDR1 is SGHNT and CDR2 is YYREEE in the germline V gene (reference sequence). The CDR3, as DNA: TGTGCCAGCAGTTCGGGTAGTGGGGGGACCGGGGAGCTGTTTTTT. Its protein is CASSSGSGGTGELFF.

CDR3 loop: CASSPGPYLEGNSPLHF. The CDR3 DNA follows: TGTGCCAGCAGCCCGGGACCTTACCTCGAAGGGAATTCACCCCTCCACTTT. The chain joins TRBV5-6 to TRBJ1-6; maybe TRBD1 (5 bases). Germline assignment: CDR1 SGHDT and CDR2 YYEEEE. The CDR3 runs 17 residues. The V and J ends lost 4 bases and 7 bases respectively, with 21 bases between them.

The rearrangement uses TRBV5-6 and TRBJ1-1, with a weak D call TRBD1 (5 bases). The V gene lost 4 bases and the J gene lost 4 bases, with 8 bases spanning the gap. CDR1 and CDR2 (germline): SGHDT, YYEEEE. The CDR3 sequence is 12 residues long. The CDR3 sequence is CASSIGGTEAFF. In DNA form, the CDR3 reads TGTGCCAGCAGCATCGGGGGCACTGAAGCTTTCTTT.

The chain uses TRBV7-9 and TRBJ1-3; unclear D gene. CDR3 length: 14 residues. V lost 4 bases to trimming and J lost 6 bases, with 13 bases between them. CDR1 and CDR2 from the germline V gene are SEHNR and FQNEAQ (reference sequence). The CDR3 reads CASSSTEFENTIYF. The CDR3 bases are TGTGCCAGCAGCTCGACGGAGTTTGAAAACACCATATATTTT.

This clone appeared a single time. J is TRBJ2-2 and V is TRBV6-6; D gene ambiguous. The CDR3 runs 12 residues. V lost 2 bases to trimming and J lost 6 bases, with 4 bases between them. Germline CDR1 and CDR2: MNHNY and SVGAGI (reference sequence). Written as DNA, the CDR3 is TGTGCCAGCAGTTACCCCTCCGGGGAGCTGTTTTTT. Translating it yields CASSYPSGELFF.

The V call is TRBV19, the J call TRBJ2-4; TRBD2 might be the D (5 bases). Trimming took off 5 bases at V and 9 bases at J, with 11 bases between the two ends. This CDR3 is built from 12 residues. The germline V gene encodes CDR1 LNHDA and CDR2 SQIVND (reference sequence). The CDR3 DNA reads TGTGCCAGTAGTCCCGGGATCAGCATTCAGTACTTC. Its translation: CASSPGISIQYF.

This clone appeared once. V gene TRBV11-1 combines with J gene TRBJ2-7; D may be TRBD2 (5 bases). The CDR3 is 15 amino acids. The germline CDR1 and CDR2 sequences are SGHAT and FQDESV (reference sequence). V was pared by 4 bases and J by 0 bases, with 13 bases between. Written as DNA, the CDR3 is TGTGCCAGCAGCTCCCGGGAACATAGCTCCTACGAGCAGTACTTC. Protein sequence: CASSSREHSSYEQYF.

V and J are TRBV27 and TRBJ1-5; a weak D match, TRBD1 (5 bases). This CDR3 spans 15 amino acids. Trimming left V 5 bases short and J 0 bases short, with 11 bases between. The germline CDR1 and CDR2 sequences are MNHEY and SMNVEV (reference sequence). CDR3 DNA: TGTGCCAGCAGTACGACAGCTTATAGCAATCAGCCCCAGCATTTT. It is translated as CASSTTAYSNQPQHF.

V is TRBV9 and J is TRBJ2-7, with 7 bases identical to TRBD1. The CDR3 is 15 residues long. The germline V gene encodes CDR1 SGDLS and CDR2 YYNGEE. The V segment lost 5 bases and the J segment 9 bases; nucleotides outside the gene matches: 17. The chain's CDR3 is CASSPDGDSAGAQYF. In nucleotides, the CDR3 is TGTGCCAGCAGTCCTGATGGGGACAGTGCCGGAGCGCAGTACTTC.